This T cell receptor (beta chain) was sequenced for a study of blood T cells in healthy people across ages. The use of a sample-barcoded 5' primer and a J-beta primer mix characterized a second PCR of about 7 to 12 cycles. TCRdb itself ran the 5' RACE reads through MiXCR, one entry per CDR3 protein. The repertoire holds 550,000 to 600,000 distinct CDR3 sequences, with 27% as singletons. This clonotype came up a few times. Sequencing input: blood. The TCR comes from a woman in her 70s in good health.

CDR3 loop: CASSLRYRGRNYGYTF. The DNA for the CDR3 is TGTGCCAGCAGCTTACGCTACAGGGGGCGAAACTATGGCTACACCTTC. The chain carries TRBV7-2 and TRBJ1-2; 9 nucleotides line up with TRBD1. The CDR3 loop spans 16 amino acids. V dropped 2 bases and J dropped 2; count of bases not matched to a gene: 6. Germline V lookup: CDR1 SGHTA, CDR2 FQGNSA.